These 32 T cell receptor beta chains were all obtained from the same sample, sequenced in a study of molecular identifiers for immune sequencing clone quantification. TCRdb reprocessed the PCR reads via MiXCR and lists one record per CDR3 protein. In the table there are around 320,000 distinct CDR3 sequences, about 22% of which are singletons. Material for sequencing was naive CD8+ T cells from blood, with Jurkat cell RNA spiked in. Documented subset: FACS-sorted CD8+CD4-CCR7+CD45RA+ naive T cells. The receptors originated from a human donor in good health. Some libraries in this study had Jurkat cell RNA spiked in.

A word on this clonotype: The junction departs from the called germline gene at one end, perhaps through a read error. The chain is built from TRBV29-1 and TRBJ2-1; D possibly matches TRBD1 or TRBD2 (5 bases each). This CDR3 comprises 12 residues. Germline V gene sequence: CDR1 SQVTM, CDR2 ANQGSEA. CDR3 sequence (DNA): TGCAGCGTGACCGGGACCTACGTTGAGCAGCTCTTC. This sequence encodes CSVTGTYVEQLF.

The chain has TRBV6-5 and TRBJ1-1; no reliable D call. The V gene lost 2 bases and the J gene lost 1 base, with 8 bases spanning the gap. The CDR3 runs 14 residues. Germline CDR1 and CDR2: MNHEY and SVGAGI. The CDR3 sequence is CASSYAEENTEAFF. The CDR3 bases are TGTGCCAGCAGTTACGCAGAAGAGAACACTGAAGCTTTCTTT.

The chain has TRBV19 and TRBJ1-5; no clear D gene. CDR3 length: 16 amino acids. Trimming removed 1 base from V and 7 bases from J, with 17 bases in between. Germline CDR1 reads LNHDA; CDR2 reads SQIVND (reference sequence). The CDR3 loop reads CASSIGGIRLGQPQHF. The CDR3 DNA sequence: TGTGCCAGTAGTATAGGAGGCATACGATTGGGGCAGCCCCAGCATTTT.

This clonotype was recorded a few times. The rearrangement links TRBV7-9 to TRBJ1-1; D remains unclear. Germline-derived CDR1 and CDR2 are SEHNR and FQNEAQ (reference sequence). V gave up 5 bases and J gave up 0 bases, with 10 bases separating them. This CDR3 has 14 amino acids. CDR3 sequence: CASSQNPMNTEAFF. CDR3 nucleotide sequence: TGTGCCAGCAGCCAAAACCCAATGAACACTGAAGCTTTCTTT.

The chain recombines TRBV13 with TRBJ2-4; 7 positions match TRBD2. The ends lost 4 bases at V and 8 bases at J; junction bases unmatched: 2. Germline CDR1 reads PRHDT; CDR2 reads FYEKMQ (reference sequence). This CDR3 has 12 residues. The CDR3 protein is CASSWSGDIQYF. CDR3 nucleotides: TGTGCCAGCAGCTGGAGCGGGGACATTCAGTACTTC.

This clonotype was recorded at least ten times. This sequence joins TRBV29-1 and TRBJ1-1, with TRBD1 matching 9 bases. This CDR3 comprises 13 residues. Germline V gene sequence: CDR1 SQVTM, CDR2 ANQGSEA. V lost 7 bases to trimming and J lost 3 bases; unmatched junction nucleotides: 6. CDR3 sequence reads: CSARQGDDTEAFF. CDR3 nucleotide sequence: TGCAGCGCCAGACAGGGGGACGACACTGAAGCTTTCTTT.

The chain is built from TRBV4-1 and TRBJ1-6; D is uncertain. From germline, CDR1 is MGHRA and CDR2 YSYEKL. V shed 0 bases and J shed 0 bases, with 12 bases lying between them. The CDR3 length is 18 residues. Here the CDR3 DNA reads TGCGCCAGCAGCCAAGATGGGGTCGGGAGCTCCTATAATTCACCCCTCCACTTT. It yields the protein CASSQDGVGSSYNSPLHF.

The table lists this clonotype with a few counts. J is TRBJ2-5 and V is TRBV5-6; no firm D call. CDR3 length: 14 residues. V shed 4 bases and J shed 5 bases, with 15 bases lying between them. CDR1 and CDR2 from the germline V gene are SGHDT and YYEEEE. The DNA of the CDR3 is TGTGCCAGCAGCCCTAATCTAGGGATGGAGACCCAGTACTTC. It encodes CASSPNLGMETQYF.

As DNA, the CDR3 is TGTGCCAGCAGTTCTCAGGGTATTGAAGCTTTCTTT. As protein: CASSSQGIEAFF. The V call is TRBV28, the J call TRBJ1-1; tentative D call: TRBD1 (5 bases). The CDR3 length is 12 residues. Trimming took 4 bases from V and 7 from J, leaving 10 bases between them. CDR1 is MDHEN and CDR2 is SYDVKM in the germline V gene.

Note on this clonotype: A read error is likely, as this CDR3 ends without the conserved phenylalanine or tryptophan. This chain links TRBV4-2 with TRBJ1-1; 10 bases match TRBD1. The V gene's germline CDR1 is LGHNA and CDR2 YNFKEQ. V dropped 7 bases and J dropped 1; count of bases not matched to a gene: 9. The CDR3 consists of 16 residues. This CDR3 reads CASIPHRDRGNTEAFC. CDR3 DNA sequence: TGTGCCAGCATCCCACACCGGGACAGGGGGAACACTGAAGCTTTCTGT.

This clonotype was observed at least ten times. The chain links TRBV20-1 to TRBJ1-1; D may be TRBD1 (5 bases). V lost 0 bases, J lost 11 bases, and 16 bases lay in between. The CDR3 extends over 13 amino acids. CDR1 is DFQATT and CDR2 is SNEGSKA in the germline V gene (reference sequence). In nucleotides, the CDR3 is TGCAGTGCTAGAGATGGTGGCACAGGTCGTGCTTTCTTT. Protein: CSARDGGTGRAFF.

This clonotype occurred many times. The chain has TRBV5-6 and TRBJ1-5, with TRBD1 matching 7 bases. Germline V gives CDR1 SGHDT, CDR2 YYEEEE. Trimming removed 4 bases from V and 0 bases from J; junction bases left unmatched: 7. The CDR3 has 16 residues. The CDR3 reads CASSRQGLNSNQPQHF. CDR3 nucleotide sequence: TGTGCCAGCAGCCGACAGGGCCTCAATAGCAATCAGCCCCAGCATTTT.

This clonotype showed up just a few times. The genes are TRBV6-5 and TRBJ1-3, with D unresolved. The CDR3 loop spans 13 amino acids. Germline V gene data show CDR1 as MNHEY and CDR2 as SVGAGI. The V and J ends lost 4 bases and 0 bases respectively, with 4 bases between them. The CDR3 sequence: CASSLTSGNTIYF. CDR3 nucleotide sequence: TGTGCCAGCAGTTTGACCTCTGGAAACACCATATATTTT.

On this clonotype itself: This may arise from a read error, as a much more abundant clone is one base away. The chain combines TRBV27 with TRBJ2-6; D gene unclear. The CDR3 spans 15 residues. The germline V and J ends were trimmed by 8 bases and 1 base, with 12 bases remaining between them. Per germline, CDR1 MNHEY and CDR2 SMNVEV (reference sequence). CDR3 nucleotides: TGTGCCAGCGCTCGAACACCGTCTGGGGCCAACGTCCTGACTTTC. This gives the protein CASARTPSGANVLTF.

The table lists this clonotype with a few counts. This sequence joins TRBV27 and TRBJ1-5; maybe TRBD1 (6 bases). Germline lookup yields CDR1 MNHEY and CDR2 SMNVEV (reference sequence). The CDR3 loop spans 14 amino acids. Trimming removed 5 bases from V and 3 bases from J, with 11 bases in between. The CDR3 region has the DNA TGTGCCAGCAGTCCCAGGGGAAACAATCAGCCCCAGCATTTT. Amino acid sequence: CASSPRGNNQPQHF.

There are a few counts of this clonotype. The chain employs TRBV27 and TRBJ2-5; 9 bases are shared with TRBD2. CDR1 and CDR2 from the germline V gene are MNHEY and SMNVEV (reference sequence). The CDR3 runs 16 residues. The junction had 9 bases not matched to a gene; V was cut back by 6 bases and J by 1 base. CDR3 in DNA: TGTGCCAGCAGCGACGTCCTAGCGGGGTCCCAAGAGACCCAGTACTTC. It encodes CASSDVLAGSQETQYF.

In its sample, this clonotype was seen many times. The rearrangement uses TRBV5-5 and TRBJ2-3; 12 bases align to TRBD2. Trimming cost V 0 bases and J 4 bases; bases outside gene matches: 3. The germline CDR1 and CDR2 sequences are SGHKS and YYEKEE (reference sequence). This CDR3 has 16 residues. CDR3 nucleotides: TGTGCCAGCAGCTTGGACTGGACTAGCGGGGCAGATACGCAGTATTTT. This sequence encodes CASSLDWTSGADTQYF.

This clonotype showed up just a few times. This chain links TRBV7-9 with TRBJ2-7; the match to TRBD2 covers 9 bases. The CDR3 is made up of 18 amino acids. Germline V gene sequence: CDR1 SEHNR, CDR2 FQNEAQ (reference sequence). Trimming took 5 bases from V and 5 from J; bases not matched to a gene: 19. The CDR3: CASSPPVEKAGGMNEQYF. Written as DNA, the CDR3 is TGTGCCAGCAGCCCACCCGTGGAAAAAGCGGGAGGTATGAACGAGCAGTACTTC.

This clonotype was seen once. One junction end disagrees with the germline gene, perhaps due to a read error. The rearrangement uses TRBV20-1 and TRBJ2-3; tentatively, D is TRBD1 or TRBD2 (6 bases each). The CDR3 is made up of 15 amino acids. Germline V gives CDR1 DFQATT, CDR2 SNEGSKA (reference sequence). The CDR3 sequence: CSAGDWGASTDTRYF. The CDR3 DNA reads TGCAGTGCTGGAGATTGGGGGGCTTCCACAGATACGCGGTATTTT.

This clonotype was observed once. A much larger clonotype is one base distant, so this may be a read error. The V and J genes are TRBV20-1 and TRBJ2-5; 7 positions match TRBD2. CDR1 and CDR2 from the germline V gene are DFQATT and SNEGSKA (reference sequence). The CDR3 extends over 15 amino acids. The CDR3 nucleotides are TGCAGTGTTAGAGATTCGTACGCGGGAGAAGAGACCCAGTACTTC. Its protein product is CSVRDSYAGEETQYF.

For this clonotype: Since a much larger clone is just one base distant, this may be a read error. The chain employs TRBV5-3 and TRBJ1-1, with TRBD1 matching over 11 bases. TRBV5-3 is classed as an ORF, of uncertain function. The CDR3 loop spans 15 amino acids. The CDR3 sequence: CASSLDRGRLVVAFF. The DNA for the CDR3 is TGTGCCAGCAGCTTGGACAGGGGGCGCTTGGTTGTCGCTTTCTTT.

Concerning this clonotype itself: With a much larger clone just one base away, this may be a read error. The gene calls are TRBV27 and TRBJ2-7; 7 nucleotides align to TRBD1. This CDR3 has 15 amino acids. CDR1 and CDR2 from the germline V gene are MNHEY and SMNVEV (reference sequence). J lost 3 bases, V lost 2 bases, and 7 bases had no gene match. The CDR3 spells CASSLVQGSYYEQYF. The CDR3 DNA is TGTGCCAGCAGTTTAGTACAGGGGAGCTACTACGAGCAGTACTTC.

A note on this clonotype: At one of its ends the junction is not consistent with the germline gene, which may arise from a read error. The rearrangement uses TRBV4-3 and TRBJ2-3; TRBD1 aligns across 7 bases. The CDR3 contains 17 residues. CDR1 is LGHNA, CDR2 YSLEER, per germline. Written as DNA, the CDR3 is TGCGCCAGCAGCCAAGAGGAACAGGGGTGGTCATCAGATACGCAGTGTTTT. It specifies CASSQEEQGWSSDTQCF.

The sample holds a few counts of this clonotype. The chain links TRBV4-3 to TRBJ1-2, with TRBD1 as a possible D gene (5 bases). Germline CDR1 LGHNA, CDR2 YSLEER. CDR3 length equals 15 residues. The V and J ends lost 0 bases and 5 bases respectively, with 13 bases between them. The CDR3 DNA reads TGCGCCAGCAGCCAAGATTCCCCAGGGAGTTATGGCTACACCTTC. The encoded protein is CASSQDSPGSYGYTF.

This chain links TRBV25-1 with TRBJ2-3, with a weak D call TRBD1 (6 bases). Germline loops: CDR1 MGHDK, CDR2 SYGVNS. The length of the CDR3 is 17 residues. Trimming shortened V by 1 base and J by 1 base, and 15 bases separated the two germline ends. The CDR3 is CASSEWRQKGGTDTQYF. For the CDR3, the DNA is TGTGCCAGCAGTGAATGGAGGCAGAAGGGGGGCACAGATACGCAGTATTTT.

This clonotype was detected many times. The CDR3 loop is CASSLVSFATNEKLFF. In nucleotides, the CDR3 is TGTGCCAGCAGCTTAGTCTCTTTCGCAACTAATGAAAAACTGTTTTTT. The genes are TRBV7-9 and TRBJ1-4; D call uncertain. CDR3 size: 16 residues. Germline V gene data show CDR1 as SEHNR and CDR2 as FQNEAQ (reference sequence). Trimming shortened V by 1 base and J by 0 bases, and 9 bases separated the two germline ends.

Concerning this clonotype itself: A much larger clone differs from this one at a single base, so this may be a read error. This chain uses TRBV20-1 with TRBJ2-7; possibly TRBD1 or TRBD2 for D (5 bases each). V dropped 6 bases and J dropped 6 bases, with 18 bases sitting between them. The CDR3 has 13 residues. Germline-derived CDR1 and CDR2 are DFQATT and SNEGSKA (reference sequence). This CDR3 reads CSAATGPLPEQYF. The CDR3 DNA reads as TGCAGTGCCGCGACGGGGCCTCTTCCCGAGCAGTACTTC.

This clonotype was found many times. J is TRBJ2-3 and V is TRBV9; D unclear. The germline CDR1 and CDR2 sequences are SGDLS and YYNGEE. The ends were cut back, 0 bases at V and 3 bases at J, with 5 bases in the middle. The CDR3 is 13 residues long. In DNA form, the CDR3 reads TGTGCCAGCAGCGTAGGTCGGACAGATACGCAGTATTTT. It yields the protein CASSVGRTDTQYF.

The J gene is TRBJ2-2, the V gene TRBV4-3; D uncertain. Per the germline V gene, CDR1 is LGHNA and CDR2 is YSLEER. The CDR3 is 15 residues long. The V end lost 0 bases, the J end lost 8 bases, and 13 bases lay between the germline ends. CDR3 DNA: TGCGCCAGCAGCCAAGAGTCCCAACGATGTGGGGAGCTGTTTTTT. Encoded protein: CASSQESQRCGELFF.

In the case of this clonotype: This clone may be a read error of a much larger clone one base away. This chain connects TRBV7-8 to TRBJ2-6, with a tentative D call TRBD2 (5 bases). Germline assignment: CDR1 SGHVS and CDR2 FQNEAQ. The CDR3 has 16 amino acids. Trimming pared 1 base from V and 6 bases from J, leaving 13 bases between. The CDR3 DNA reads TGTGCCAGCAGCTTAGTTGGACTTGCGGAGGCCAACGTCCTGACTTTC. Translated, it gives CASSLVGLAEANVLTF.

This clonotype was counted only a few times. This chain joins TRBV6-6 and TRBJ2-1; 8 bases map to TRBD2. The CDR3 has 14 amino acids. J lost 5 bases, V lost 5 bases, and 5 bases had no gene match. The V gene's germline CDR1 is MNHNY and CDR2 SVGAGI (reference sequence). CDR3 protein: CASSPGREDNEQFF. The CDR3 DNA is TGTGCCAGCAGTCCGGGGCGGGAGGACAATGAGCAGTTCTTC.

This clonotype was observed many times. The chain employs TRBV6-4 and TRBJ2-2, with unresolved D. Trimming removed 3 bases from V and 5 bases from J, with 4 bases in between. The CDR3 sequence is 12 residues long. In germline, CDR1 is MRHNA, CDR2 SNTAGT. The CDR3 is CASSDITGELFF. The CDR3 region has the DNA TGTGCCAGCAGTGATATTACCGGGGAGCTGTTTTTT.